The 23 T cell receptor beta chains below come from one sample, sequenced in a study of blood T cell repertoires in COVID-19. Repertoires were generated with immunoSEQ multiplex PCR, while TCRdb's copy carries only in-frame clones and drops some. The table lists 310,000 or so clones, around 83% of them singletons. The specimen was peripheral blood. The receptors were gathered from a woman aged 50 to 60 with acute or convalescent COVID-19.

The chain links TRBV5-1 to TRBJ2-3; 7 positions agree with TRBD1. CDR1 and CDR2 (germline): SGHRS, YFSETQ. The CDR3 runs to 13 residues. Trimming at V came to 5 bases and at J to 3 bases, leaving 3 bases not matched to a gene. The CDR3 is CASSTGETDTQYF. The DNA for the CDR3 is TGCGCCAGCAGTACAGGGGAGACAGATACGCAGTATTTT.

This clone has a count of ten or more. V and J are TRBV19 and TRBJ1-6; D remains unclear. The germline gives CDR1 LNHDA, CDR2 SQIVND (reference sequence). Trimming cost V 3 bases and J 3 bases, with 12 bases left between them. The CDR3 runs 16 residues. CDR3: CASSMGRVFYNSPLHF. The CDR3 DNA reads TGTGCCAGTAGTATGGGGAGGGTCTTCTATAATTCACCCCTCCACTTT.

This chain links TRBV25-1 with TRBJ1-5, with TRBD1 matching over 7 bases. J lost 9 bases, V lost 3 bases, and 8 bases had no gene match. The CDR3 has 14 residues. Germline CDR1 reads MGHDK; CDR2 reads SYGVNS. The CDR3 DNA is TGTGCCAGCAGTGATCCTACAGGGGAAGGGCCCCAGCATTTT. Translated: CASSDPTGEGPQHF.

The V and J genes are TRBV4-2 and TRBJ1-1; the D gene is possibly TRBD1 (5 bases). The germline V and J ends were trimmed by 1 base and 11 bases, with 14 bases remaining between them. Per the germline V gene, CDR1 is LGHNA and CDR2 is YNFKEQ. This CDR3 spans 13 amino acids. The CDR3 loop is CASSQVGGARAFF. CDR3 nucleotides: TGTGCCAGCAGCCAAGTAGGAGGGGCAAGGGCTTTCTTT.

The chain links TRBV19 to TRBJ2-5; 9 positions agree with TRBD1. Germline CDR1 is LNHDA and CDR2 is SQIVND (reference sequence). The length of the CDR3 is 15 residues. Trimming removed 4 bases from V and 5 bases from J; junction bases left unmatched: 8. CDR3 amino acids: CASSTGQGFGETQYF. The DNA for the CDR3 is TGTGCCAGTAGTACGGGACAGGGATTCGGCGAGACCCAGTACTTC.

V gene TRBV4-2 combines with J gene TRBJ2-2; 7 nucleotides align to TRBD2. The V segment lost 0 bases and the J segment 7 bases; nucleotides outside the gene matches: 8. The CDR3 runs to 16 residues. Germline CDR1 reads LGHNA; CDR2 reads YNFKEQ. The chain's CDR3 is CASSQDLAGEFGELFF. CDR3 sequence (DNA): TGTGCCAGCAGCCAAGATTTGGCGGGAGAATTCGGGGAGCTGTTTTTT.

Here the CDR3 DNA reads TGTGCCAGCAGTTCTTATCAGCCCCAGCATTTT. Translated: CASSSYQPQHF. V gene TRBV28 combines with J gene TRBJ1-5, with unresolved D. The CDR3 extends over 11 amino acids. Deletions cut 4 bases from V and 5 bases from J, with 3 bases between. Per the germline V gene, CDR1 is MDHEN and CDR2 is SYDVKM.

CDR3 nucleotides: TGTGCCAGCAGCTTAGCGTCGGCGGGAGGATCCAAAAACATTCAGTACTTC. The encoded protein is CASSLASAGGSKNIQYF. V usage is TRBV7-2 and J usage is TRBJ2-4; TRBD2 aligns across 8 bases. The CDR3 contains 17 residues. Germline V CDR1 and CDR2: SGHTA, FQGNSA. J lost 2 bases, V lost 0 bases, and 6 bases had no gene match.

V gene TRBV6-5 combines with J gene TRBJ2-7; TRBD2 is a possible D gene (5 bases). The V end lost 0 bases, the J end lost 5 bases, and 14 bases lay between the germline ends. The CDR3 has 15 residues. CDR1 is MNHEY, CDR2 SVGAGI, per germline. CDR3 protein: CASSYSAIARDEQYF. Here the CDR3 DNA reads TGTGCCAGCAGTTACTCGGCGATAGCGAGGGACGAGCAGTACTTC.

The chain is built from TRBV28 and TRBJ1-1; the D gene is possibly TRBD1 (5 bases). CDR3 length: 13 residues. Looked up from germline, CDR1 is MDHEN and CDR2 is SYDVKM. The V gene lost 5 bases and the J gene lost 3 bases, with 10 bases spanning the gap. The CDR3 DNA is TGTGCCAGCAGTCCCCCCAGGGACACTGAAGCTTTCTTT. Its protein product is CASSPPRDTEAFF.

This chain connects TRBV11-2 to TRBJ1-4, with D unresolved. The V gene's germline CDR1 is SGHAT and CDR2 FQNNGV. This CDR3 region has 15 residues. Trimming shortened V by 6 bases and J by 0 bases, and 11 bases separated the two germline ends. CDR3 in amino acids: CASRAGTTTNEKLFF. The CDR3 region has the DNA TGTGCCAGCAGGGCAGGAACGACAACTAATGAAAAACTGTTTTTT.

This clone was observed a handful of times. The chain recombines TRBV2 with TRBJ1-2; no definite D call. The ends were cut back, 2 bases at V and 8 bases at J, with 9 bases in the middle. Germline lookup yields CDR1 SNHLY and CDR2 FYNNEI. The CDR3 is made up of 12 amino acids. CDR3 loop: CASSEQDGGYTF. For the CDR3, the DNA is TGTGCCAGCAGTGAACAGGATGGAGGCTACACCTTC.

The chain links TRBV6-2 or TRBV6-3 to TRBJ2-3; D may be TRBD1 (5 bases). Germline CDR1 reads MNHEY; CDR2 reads SVGEGT. With 2 bases removed from V and 2 bases from J, the gap between germline ends came to 14 bases. The CDR3 covers 16 residues. The CDR3 protein is CASSYVGDPVTDTQYF. As DNA, the CDR3 is TGTGCCAGCAGTTACGTAGGGGATCCAGTCACAGATACGCAGTATTTT.

The J gene is TRBJ2-7, the V gene TRBV7-2; 9 nucleotides agree with TRBD2. CDR1 SGHTA and CDR2 FQGNSA come from the germline V gene. There are 14 residues in the CDR3. V gave up 1 base and J gave up 3 bases; unmatched junction bases: 1. The CDR3 loop reads CASSLGTSVYEQYF. In nucleotides, the CDR3 is TGTGCCAGCAGCTTAGGGACTAGCGTCTACGAGCAGTACTTC. Supplemented by reference TRBV7-2 and TRBJ2-7, the full variable domain reads GAGVSQSPSNKVTEKGKDVELRCDPISGHTALYWYRQSLGQGLEFLIYFQGNSAPDKSGLPSDRFSAERTGGSVSTLTIQRTQQEDSAVYLCASSLGTSVYEQYFGPGTRLTVT.

Regarding this clone: At the DNA level, this CDR3 is encoded by other sequences in the same sample as well. The V call is TRBV6-4, the J call TRBJ2-3; 11 nucleotides align to TRBD2. The CDR3 length is 15 residues. Looked up from germline, CDR1 is MRHNA and CDR2 is SNTAGT. Unmatched junction bases numbered 1, after V lost 0 bases and J lost 5 bases. Here the CDR3 reads CASSDSGLAGDTQYF. DNA of the CDR3: TGTGCCAGCAGTGACTCCGGACTAGCGGGAGATACGCAGTATTTT.

The rearrangement links TRBV30 to TRBJ2-7, with 7 bases that match TRBD2. The CDR3 length is 13 residues. With V trimmed by 4 bases and J by 2 bases, 5 bases remained unmatched. CDR1 and CDR2 from the germline V gene are GTSNPN and SVGIG (reference sequence). CDR3 region: CAWTSSGAYEQYF. CDR3 in DNA: TGTGCCTGGACGTCTAGCGGAGCCTACGAGCAGTACTTC.

Comment on this clone: Other DNA sequences within the sample encode an identical CDR3. The chain carries TRBV28 and TRBJ2-1; 10 bases fit TRBD1. Germline assignment: CDR1 MDHEN and CDR2 SYDVKM. This CDR3 contains 16 residues. The V segment lost 3 bases and the J segment 1 base; nucleotides outside the gene matches: 3. The CDR3 region has the DNA TGTGCCAGCAGTTTGACGGGACAGGGGTCCTACAATGAGCAGTTCTTC. It is translated as CASSLTGQGSYNEQFF.

This chain's CDR3 is CASKDRTLFSGANVLTF. In DNA, the CDR3 is TGTGCCAGCAAGGACAGGACCCTTTTCTCTGGGGCCAACGTCCTGACTTTC. The chain joins TRBV2 to TRBJ2-6; TRBD1 matches at 7 bases. This CDR3 contains 17 residues. The germline gives CDR1 SNHLY, CDR2 FYNNEI. After removal of 7 bases from V and 0 bases from J, the junction contained 9 bases not matched to a gene.

Comments on this clone: The same CDR3 arises from other DNA sequences in this sample as well. V is TRBV12-3 or TRBV12-4 and J is TRBJ1-2; D unclear. The CDR3 spans 12 residues. The germline V and J ends were trimmed by 3 bases and 8 bases, with 10 bases remaining between them. This chain's CDR3 is CASSFGGDGYTF. In DNA form, the CDR3 reads TGTGCCAGCAGTTTCGGCGGAGACGGCTACACCTTC.

This clone has just one count. V and J are TRBV5-6 and TRBJ1-3; tentatively, D is TRBD1 (5 bases). CDR3 length: 16 amino acids. Looked up from germline, CDR1 is SGHDT and CDR2 is YYEEEE. Trimming left V 4 bases short and J 0 bases short, with 14 bases between. CDR3 bases: TGTGCCAGCAGCCGGCCAACAGGCAGCTCTGGAAACACCATATATTTT. Protein product: CASSRPTGSSGNTIYF.

This chain uses TRBV24-1 with TRBJ2-7; 13 nucleotides align to TRBD2. The CDR3 covers 16 residues. V lost 9 bases, J lost 7 bases, and 14 bases stayed unmatched. CDR1 KGHDR and CDR2 SFDVKD come from the germline V gene. This CDR3 reads CATWGTSGEKLREQYV. The CDR3 nucleotides are TGTGCCACCTGGGGGACTAGCGGGGAGAAACTTCGGGAGCAGTACGTC.

The V gene is TRBV6-1, the J gene TRBJ1-4; 8 nucleotides agree with TRBD1. Trimming at V came to 1 base and at J to 8 bases, leaving 3 bases not matched to a gene. Germline values: CDR1 MNHNS, CDR2 SASEGT. The CDR3 spans 14 residues. The CDR3, as DNA: TGTGCCAGCAGTGAAGGGACAGGGAACGAAAAACTGTTTTTT. As protein: CASSEGTGNEKLFF.

This chain connects TRBV9 to TRBJ2-3, with D possibly being TRBD2 (5 bases). Per germline, CDR1 SGDLS and CDR2 YYNGEE. V lost 3 bases and J 1 base, leaving 12 bases between the germline ends. The CDR3 length is 15 residues. The CDR3 region is CASSGGKGGTDTQYF. Here the CDR3 DNA reads TGTGCCAGCAGCGGAGGGAAGGGTGGCACAGATACGCAGTATTTT. The full variable domain, rest sourced from reference TRBV9 and TRBJ2-3, is DSGVTQTPKHLITATGQRVTLRCSPRSGDLSVYWYQQSLDQGLQFLIQYYNGEERAKGNILERFSAQQFPDLHSELNLSSLELGDSALYFCASSGGKGGTDTQYFGPGTRLTVL.